This entry features one TCR beta chain sequence. Its cognate antigen is unknown. This entry belongs to a study of T cells in localized non-small cell lung cancer. Study results and limitations: Turning up in adjacent lung were a median 57 of the top 100 tumor clones. It was uninvolved adjacent lung that showed the highest T cell clonality, exceeding tumor.

CDR1 and CDR2 (germline): PRHDT, FYEKMQ (reference sequence). This CDR3 has 16 residues. After removal of 5 bases from V and 2 bases from J, the junction contained 11 bases not matched to a gene. The method was immunoSEQ multiplex PCR; TCRdb's version includes in-frame clones alone and lacks a portion of them. The sample yields 25,000 to 35,000 clones, around three quarters seen once. The sequence came from a male donor aged 60 or over with stage III squamous cell lung carcinoma. The rearrangement links TRBV13 to TRBJ2-5; 7 bases agree with TRBD2. The sample in question was peripheral blood, obtained before any cancer treatment. CDR3 in amino acids: CASSRRGSGPQETQYF. The CDR3 nucleotides read TGTGCCAGCAGCCGGCGAGGTAGCGGGCCTCAAGAGACCCAGTACTTC.